A single TCR beta chain is shown here with its context. CDR1 MNHEY and CDR2 SMNVEV come from the germline V gene (reference sequence). This CDR3 is built from 12 residues. The V gene lost 3 bases and the J gene lost 10 bases, with 7 bases spanning the gap. This table comes from immunoSEQ multiplex PCR, and its TCRdb copy is limited to in-frame clones, with some not included. The data hold about 110,000 clones, with 70% to 90% observed a single time. The sample is drawn from a study of control samples from healthy donors and cancer patients. The origin of this receptor is a woman aged 55 to 70 with lung cancer. Sequencing was performed on PBMCs. V usage is TRBV27 and J usage is TRBJ1-6; D unresolved. The DNA for the CDR3 is TGTGCCAGCAGTTTCGGATCATCACCCCTCCACTTT. Its protein is CASSFGSSPLHF.